What follows describes a single TCR beta chain. These data are taken from a study of blood T cell repertoires in COVID-19. Study as a whole: The United States, Italy and Spain supplied acute and convalescent COVID-19 samples.

Original analysis: Reference gene primer amplification gave nucleated cell count estimates. The method was immunoSEQ multiplex PCR; TCRdb's version includes in-frame clones alone and lacks a portion of them. The DNA was the basis for D and trimming; V, J and clone size are from that table. The data contain about 200,000 clones, around 75% of them singletons. The sequence came from a human donor in a cohort sampled during active COVID-19. Sequenced: peripheral blood.

Here the CDR3 DNA reads TGTGCCAGCAGCCAAGAAACAGCGGGAGCCCGCAATGAGCAGTTCTTC. Translation gives CASSQETAGARNEQFF. The V call is TRBV4-2, the J call TRBJ2-1; TRBD2 matches at 8 bases. The V and J ends lost 0 bases and 6 bases, in that order; junction bases with no gene match: 7. The CDR3 is made up of 16 amino acids. Germline CDR1 is LGHNA and CDR2 is YNFKEQ.